This T cell receptor beta chain is drawn from a study of cytomegalovirus exposure and HLA in healthy donors (dated by TCRdb to 2015 to 2018). About the full investigation: According to an earlier analysis of around 600 of the donors, about 170 million T cells yielded 90 million to 130 million unique TCR beta sequences and around 280 Gb of sequence data. To study patterns of TCR occurrence, a later analysis re-analyzed previously published TCR beta repertoires from 550 to 800 donors and added high-resolution HLA genotyping. The study aimed to test whether signatures of past pathogen exposure could be identified by cataloging public T cell receptors. HLA typing covered class I and class II loci at four-digit resolution. A later genetic analysis used genome-wide SNP genotypes for about 60% of the roughly 700 donors, treating that subset as a discovery cohort. Every repertoire in the discovery cohort had been generated on one and the same sequencing platform. Typing coverage varied by locus: about 620-640 donors for A, B, C, DRB1 and DQB1; roughly 560 for DQA1; around 570 for DPA1; more than 450 for DPB1. In the later analysis, no new phenotypic data were used to find candidate immune exposures; instead, reliance was placed on TCR beta sequences and their occurrence across donors. In addition to the first cohort of roughly 670 subjects, a separate validation cohort of about 120 different subjects was used. On average, 235,054 unique TCR beta nucleotide sequences were sequenced per donor among some 420 genotyped donors of the cohort, with roughly 18% of those sequences being non-productive. Alongside the repertoire data, information on donor age, sex, ethnicity and CMV serostatus was compiled. Roughly five DR-DQ haplotypes were treated as single units for association and clustering because of strong linkage in the cohort. The study profiled the T cell repertoires of about 720 subjects by immunosequencing and related them to cytomegalovirus serostatus. An earlier analysis of 500 to 750 of the donors applied high-throughput TCR beta sequencing to assess whether each TCR beta V gene segment acted as functional or pseudogenic. To predict cytomegalovirus infection status, the study brought together high-throughput TCR immunosequencing, statistical association of individual TCRs with disease status, and machine learning. Roughly 300 gigabases of sequencing data and 80 million or so unique TCR sequences were included in an early release covering over 600 HLA-typed donors. Of the roughly 390 genotyped donors, 81% were placed in the genetic ancestry cluster associated with self-reported Caucasian donors. The full study reports these points: A later genetic analysis reported fewer N-insertions in productive TCRs among donors in an Asian-associated ancestry cluster than the roughly 720-donor mean. This cohort had only TCR beta chains sequenced, and the lack of alpha or paired-chain data limited which features could be detected. A cluster of highly shared sequence variants was judged likely to represent a technical artifact of the sequencing pipeline. Linkage disequilibrium might explain the correlated functional status among segregating V segments, but an unknown experimental factor could not be ruled out. According to a later analysis, parvovirus B19, influenza, CMV and Epstein-Barr virus appeared linked to several top co-occurrence clusters. In a later analysis, TCR association rates were found to vary across HLA loci, with the most associated TCRs seen for DRB1 alleles and the fewest for HLA-C alleles. HLA typing was unavailable for some donors at each locus, so association tests used only the typed subset. Across donors, most TCR sequences were observed very rarely, whereas some public TCRs were present in many individuals. Seventeen rarely observed V segments, including chromosome 9 orphons, were excluded from the earlier analysis of several hundred of the donors because counts were too low. The presence/absence analyses assumed that sequencing depth was roughly uniform across donors, and that assumption may not be true. The classifier was reported to diagnose cytomegalovirus status with high specificity and sensitivity in both the original cohort and the validation cohort. Some IMGT-functional V segments, including TRBV6-2 and TRBV6-3, could not be told apart with the 87-base-pair reads, so those segments were excluded. For the cohort, immune exposure information was limited to CMV serostatus. Three of the identified cytomegalovirus-associated TCR beta chains were confirmed in vitro to be specific for cytomegalovirus antigens. According to the authors, the approach could potentially be generalized to other disease states and immunological phenotypes. When HLA alleles, especially DR and DQ, strongly co-occurred, TCR associations were difficult to assign to individual alleles. In an earlier analysis of 587 of the donors, most TCR beta V segments appeared in productive rearrangements about 87% or about 30% of the time, broadly matching IMGT annotations. A later genetic analysis associated a missense DCLRE1C variant with V-gene and J-gene trimming of TCR beta chains, and an independent cohort replicated the association. A later analysis found that most CMV-associated TCR beta chains appeared HLA-restricted, with HLA associations seemingly driven largely by CMV exposure. In a later analysis, 16,951 TCR beta sequences were associated with specific HLA alleles at a false discovery rate of 0.05. In a later analysis, HLA-associated TCR beta chains were found to be more clonally expanded and to have lower generation probabilities than equally common non-associated chains. A further reported finding was that TCR beta sequences accurately predicted the HLA-A and HLA-B alleles for most subjects in the first cohort. The study gave a list of about 150 TCR beta chains associated with cytomegalovirus.

The cohort consisted of fewer than 700 healthy bone marrow donors. At the time of sampling, all cohort members were nominally healthy, though unrecorded immune exposures were likely present. The donor was CMV seronegative and belonged to the group of 352 seronegative cohort members. Each donor provided a peripheral blood sample, and peripheral blood mononuclear cells were used for TCR beta sequencing. Genomic DNA extraction from the blood cell samples was performed with the Qiagen DNeasy Blood Extraction Kit. From the cysteine up to the phenylalanine, the CDR3 has a length of 14 residues. Just the 42-base CDR3 DNA is kept, in frame starting at base 1. The germline V gene encodes CDR1 LNHDA and CDR2 SQIVND (reference sequence). The junction carries 8 bases between V and J, which are trimmed by 1 base and 2 bases respectively. Library preparation used the immunoSEQ multiplex PCR assay. A mixture of 60 forward primers for TCR Vbeta segments and 13 reverse primers for TCR Jbeta segments was used in the multiplex PCR. Amplification of the CDR3 region of rearranged TCR beta genes was performed with a multiplex PCR assay on genomic DNA. On the Illumina HiSeq System, the amplified TCR beta libraries were sequenced as 87-base-pair reads. The published analysis was carried out like this. A later analysis tallied 70 million to 100 million unique TCR beta chains across the 600 to 700 repertoires, and approximately 12 million of those chains were shared by two or more donors. To remove PCR and sequencing errors, raw reads were error-corrected and collapsed into unique sequences using a nearest-neighbor algorithm that merged closely related sequences. CDR3 sequences were aligned to IMGT reference sequences to assign V, D and J gene segments. For a sequence to be retained, a match of at least six nucleotides was required to both a V gene segment and a J gene segment. A rearrangement was called productive if the CDR3 had no stop codons and remained in frame with V and J, and every other rearrangement was called non-productive. CDR3 was defined by IMGT convention, running from the second conserved V-encoded cysteine to the conserved J-encoded phenylalanine. The earlier analysis of 587 of the donors excluded sequences that lacked an unambiguous match to a single V gene segment. In an earlier analysis of approximately 550 of the donors, V segments were called functional above 56.7% productive rearrangements and were called segregating when the between-donor standard deviation exceeded 5%. A statistical classification framework was built to diagnose cytomegalovirus status from the catalog of TCR beta chain sequences. In a later analysis, TCR nucleotide sequences were compared against IMGT/GENE-DB human TR gene sequences so that V and J genes could be assigned. The TCRdist pipeline was used in a later analysis to assign CDR3 sequences and most-parsimonious VDJ recombination scenarios. A later analysis defined each TCR beta chain by its CDR3 amino acid sequence plus V-gene family, and excluded reads lacking a unique V-gene family. In a later analysis, fewer than 600 highly shared, low-generation-probability nucleotide sequences were removed to address suspected cross-contamination and a sequencing artifact. A later analysis calculated a clonal expansion index for each public chain from normalized within-repertoire ranks of inferred template counts. In a later analysis, generation probabilities were computed with a VDJ recombination model fitted to out-of-frame rearrangements, and the resulting probabilities were checked against IGoR. A later analysis scored TCR-TCR, TCR-HLA and TCR-CMV co-occurrence with hypergeometric tests, applying a repertoire-size bias correction to TCR pairs. In a later analysis, false discovery rates were estimated by permuting HLA or CMV assignments 20 times. In a later analysis, co-occurring TCRs were grouped using DBSCAN, and TCRdist sequence similarity was added for clustering within HLA-allele-positive subsets. For co-occurrence clustering, repertoires with fewer than 30,000 or more than 120,000 public chains were excluded, along with roughly five repertoires with anomalous nucleotide sharing. The source is immuneACCESS, and TCRdb retained only in-frame sequences with V and J called. Part of the clones is not carried over; for the studies checked, unresolved V genes explain less than half of this, and the remainder is unexplained. Clone size and the V and J calls come from that table; the DNA yielded D and trimming. The sample profile shows over 150,000 clones; roughly four fifths of them were found once. The ten largest make up 3.5% to 5.5% of the sample.

This clone was found a few times. It has no known antigen specificity. Base qualities are not provided; no much larger clone lies one nucleotide away. Other DNA sequences from this sample encode an identical CDR3 as well. The TCR originated in a man aged 40-55 years in good health and CMV-seronegative. The sample taken for sequencing was PBMCs. The chain is encoded by TRBV19 joined to TRBJ1-1; a weak D assignment points to TRBD1 (5 bases agree). The base sequence is TGTGCCAGTAGTATAGGGGGGGTTAACACTGAAGCTTTCTTT. It codes for CASSIGGVNTEAFF.